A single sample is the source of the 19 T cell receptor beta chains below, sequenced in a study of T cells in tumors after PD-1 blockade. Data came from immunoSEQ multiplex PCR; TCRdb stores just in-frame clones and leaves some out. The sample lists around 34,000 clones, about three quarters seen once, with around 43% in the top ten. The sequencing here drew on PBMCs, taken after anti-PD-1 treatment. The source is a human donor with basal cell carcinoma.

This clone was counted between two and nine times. CDR3 in amino acids: CASRPTTEFEAFF. DNA of the CDR3: TGTGCCAGCAGGCCTACTACCGAATTTGAAGCTTTCTTT. The J gene is TRBJ1-1, the V gene TRBV6-2 or TRBV6-3, with D uncertain. This CDR3 region has 13 residues. V was trimmed by 6 bases and J by 7 bases, leaving 15 bases between them. Per germline, CDR1 MNHEY and CDR2 SVGEGT.

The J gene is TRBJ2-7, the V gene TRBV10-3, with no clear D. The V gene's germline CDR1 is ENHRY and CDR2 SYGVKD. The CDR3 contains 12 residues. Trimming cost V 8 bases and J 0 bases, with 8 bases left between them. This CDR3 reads CAIGPVSYEQYF. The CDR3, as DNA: TGTGCCATCGGGCCCGTCTCCTACGAGCAGTACTTC.

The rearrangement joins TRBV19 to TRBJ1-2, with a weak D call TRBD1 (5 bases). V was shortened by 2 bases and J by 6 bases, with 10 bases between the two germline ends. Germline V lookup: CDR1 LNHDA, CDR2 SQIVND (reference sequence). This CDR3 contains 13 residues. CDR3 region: CASSIRGGNGYTF. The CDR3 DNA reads TGTGCCAGTAGTATACGGGGGGGGAATGGCTACACCTTC.

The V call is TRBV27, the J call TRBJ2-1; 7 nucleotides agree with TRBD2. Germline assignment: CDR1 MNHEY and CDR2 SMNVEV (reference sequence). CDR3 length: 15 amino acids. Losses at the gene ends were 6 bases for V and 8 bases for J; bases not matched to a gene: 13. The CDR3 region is CASSLTTTSIYEQFF. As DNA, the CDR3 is TGTGCCAGCAGCCTCACTACGACTAGCATCTATGAGCAGTTCTTC.

CDR3 in DNA: TGTGCCAGCAAACGGGGTGACTATGGCTACACCTTC. Residues: CASKRGDYGYTF. The chain joins TRBV28 to TRBJ1-2, with D hard to call. The germline V gene encodes CDR1 MDHEN and CDR2 SYDVKM. V lost 7 bases, J lost 3 bases, and 9 bases lay in between. The CDR3 sequence is 12 residues long.

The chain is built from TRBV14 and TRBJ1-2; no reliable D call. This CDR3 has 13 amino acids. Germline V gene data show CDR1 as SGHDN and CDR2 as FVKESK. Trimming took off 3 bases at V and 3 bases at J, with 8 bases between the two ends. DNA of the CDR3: TGTGCCAGCAGCCAGCAAAATTACTATGGCTACACCTTC. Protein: CASSQQNYYGYTF.

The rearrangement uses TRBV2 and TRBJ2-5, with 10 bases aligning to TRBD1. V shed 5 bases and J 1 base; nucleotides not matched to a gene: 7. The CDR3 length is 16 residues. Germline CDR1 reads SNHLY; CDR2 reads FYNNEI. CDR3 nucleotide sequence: TGTGCCAGCAGTCCCGGGACAGGGGCCCGCCAAGAGACCCAGTACTTC. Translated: CASSPGTGARQETQYF.

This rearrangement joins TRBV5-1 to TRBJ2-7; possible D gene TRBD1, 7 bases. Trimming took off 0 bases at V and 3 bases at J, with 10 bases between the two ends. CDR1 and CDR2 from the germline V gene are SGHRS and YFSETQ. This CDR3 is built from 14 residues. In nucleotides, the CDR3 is TGCGCCAGCAGCTTGGGACAGGGAGGCTACGAGCAGTACTTC. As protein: CASSLGQGGYEQYF. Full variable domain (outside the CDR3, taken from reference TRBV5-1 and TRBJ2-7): KAGVTQTPRYLIKTRGQQVTLSCSPISGHRSVSWYQQTPGQGLQFLFEYFSETQRNKGNFPGRFSGRQFSNSRSEMNVSTLELGDSALYLCASSLGQGGYEQYFGPGTRLTVT.

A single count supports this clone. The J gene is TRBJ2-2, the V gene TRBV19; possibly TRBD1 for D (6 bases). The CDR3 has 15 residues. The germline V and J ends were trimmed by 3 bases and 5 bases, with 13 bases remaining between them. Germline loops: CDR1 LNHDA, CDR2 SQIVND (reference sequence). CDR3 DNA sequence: TGTGCCAGTAGTATTCCCAGGGGCCGGACCGGGGAGCTGTTTTTT. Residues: CASSIPRGRTGELFF.

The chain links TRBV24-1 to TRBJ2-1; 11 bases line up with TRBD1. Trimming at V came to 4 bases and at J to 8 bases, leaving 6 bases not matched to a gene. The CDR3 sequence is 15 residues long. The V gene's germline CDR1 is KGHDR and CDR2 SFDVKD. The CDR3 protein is CATSDGDRGLYEQFF. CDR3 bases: TGTGCCACCAGTGACGGGGACAGGGGGTTGTATGAGCAGTTCTTC.

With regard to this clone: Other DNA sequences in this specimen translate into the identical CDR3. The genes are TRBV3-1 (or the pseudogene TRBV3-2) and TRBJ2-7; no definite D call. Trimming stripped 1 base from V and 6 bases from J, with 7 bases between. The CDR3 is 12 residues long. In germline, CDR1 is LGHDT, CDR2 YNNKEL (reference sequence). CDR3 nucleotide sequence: TGTGCCAGCAGCCAAGCCGAATCCGAGCAGTACTTC. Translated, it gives CASSQAESEQYF.

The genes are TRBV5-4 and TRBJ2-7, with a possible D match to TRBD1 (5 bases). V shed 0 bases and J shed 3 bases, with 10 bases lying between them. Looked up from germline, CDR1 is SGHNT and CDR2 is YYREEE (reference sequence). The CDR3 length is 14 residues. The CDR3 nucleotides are TGTGCCAGCAGCTTGGGGGGCAGATTCTACGAGCAGTACTTC. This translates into CASSLGGRFYEQYF. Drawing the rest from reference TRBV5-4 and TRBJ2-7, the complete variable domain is ETGVTQSPTHLIKTRGQQVTLRCSSQSGHNTVSWYQQALGQGPQFIFQYYREEENGRGNFPPRFSGLQFPNYSSELNVNALELDDSALYLCASSLGGRFYEQYFGPGTRLTVT.

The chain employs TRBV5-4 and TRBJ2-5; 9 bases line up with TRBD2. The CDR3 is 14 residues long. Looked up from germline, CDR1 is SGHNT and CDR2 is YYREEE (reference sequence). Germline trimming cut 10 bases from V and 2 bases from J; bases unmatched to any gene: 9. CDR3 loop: CAGSSGGSQETQYF. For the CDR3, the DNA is TGTGCCGGGAGTAGCGGGGGCTCGCAAGAGACCCAGTACTTC.

The CDR3 spells CSAQLAGRSDTQYF. The CDR3 DNA reads TGCAGCGCACAACTAGCGGGGAGATCAGATACGCAGTATTTT. V usage is TRBV29-1 and J usage is TRBJ2-3; 10 bases line up with TRBD2. The germline V gene has CDR1 SQVTM and CDR2 ANQGSEA. The CDR3 length is 14 residues. Trimming took 7 bases from V and 4 from J; bases not matched to a gene: 8.

The CDR3 nucleotides read TGTGCCAGCAGCTTAGGGGACAGGGAGTCGGAGACCCAGTACTTC. It specifies CASSLGDRESETQYF. This chain links TRBV7-9 with TRBJ2-5; 9 bases map to TRBD1. Germline CDR1 and CDR2: SEHNR and FQNEAQ (reference sequence). V lost 1 base to trimming and J lost 5 bases; unmatched junction nucleotides: 5. The CDR3 sequence is 15 residues long.

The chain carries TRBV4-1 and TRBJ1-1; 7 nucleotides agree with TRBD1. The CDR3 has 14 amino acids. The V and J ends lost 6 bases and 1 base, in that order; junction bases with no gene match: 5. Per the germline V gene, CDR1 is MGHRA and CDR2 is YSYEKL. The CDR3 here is CASRGQLRNTEAFF. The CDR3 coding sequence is TGCGCCAGCAGGGGACAGTTAAGGAACACTGAAGCTTTCTTT.

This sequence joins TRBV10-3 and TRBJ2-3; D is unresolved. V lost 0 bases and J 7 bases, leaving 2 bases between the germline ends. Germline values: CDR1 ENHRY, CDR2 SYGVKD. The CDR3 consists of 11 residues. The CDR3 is CAISESYTQYF. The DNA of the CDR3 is TGTGCCATCAGTGAGTCATATACGCAGTATTTT.

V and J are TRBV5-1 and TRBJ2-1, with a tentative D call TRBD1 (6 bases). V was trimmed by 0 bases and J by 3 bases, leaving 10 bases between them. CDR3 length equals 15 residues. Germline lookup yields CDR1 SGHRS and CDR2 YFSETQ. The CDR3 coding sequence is TGCGCCAGCAGCTTGGCGCCAGGGGACTACAATGAGCAGTTCTTC. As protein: CASSLAPGDYNEQFF.

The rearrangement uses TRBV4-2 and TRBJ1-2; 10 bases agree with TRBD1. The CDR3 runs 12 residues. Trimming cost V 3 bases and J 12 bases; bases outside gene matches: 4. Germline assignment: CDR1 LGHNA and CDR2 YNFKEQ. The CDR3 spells CASSQGTGDHTF. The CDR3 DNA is TGTGCCAGCAGCCAGGGGACAGGGGATCACACCTTC.